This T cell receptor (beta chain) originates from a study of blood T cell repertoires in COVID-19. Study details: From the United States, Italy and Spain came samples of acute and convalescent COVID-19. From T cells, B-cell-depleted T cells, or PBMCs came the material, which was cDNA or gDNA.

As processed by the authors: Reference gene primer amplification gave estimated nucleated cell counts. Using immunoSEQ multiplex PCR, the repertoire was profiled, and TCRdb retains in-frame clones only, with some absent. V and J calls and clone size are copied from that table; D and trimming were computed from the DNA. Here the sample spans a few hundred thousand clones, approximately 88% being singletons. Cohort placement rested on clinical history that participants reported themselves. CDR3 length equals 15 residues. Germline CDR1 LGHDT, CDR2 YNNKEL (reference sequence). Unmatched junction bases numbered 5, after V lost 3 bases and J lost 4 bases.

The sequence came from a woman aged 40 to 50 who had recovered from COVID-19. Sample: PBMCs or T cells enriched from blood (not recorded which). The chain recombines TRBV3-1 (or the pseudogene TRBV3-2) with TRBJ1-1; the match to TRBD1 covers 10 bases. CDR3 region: CASSHYRQGATEAFF. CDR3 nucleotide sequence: TGTGCCAGCAGCCACTATCGACAGGGGGCCACTGAAGCTTTCTTT.